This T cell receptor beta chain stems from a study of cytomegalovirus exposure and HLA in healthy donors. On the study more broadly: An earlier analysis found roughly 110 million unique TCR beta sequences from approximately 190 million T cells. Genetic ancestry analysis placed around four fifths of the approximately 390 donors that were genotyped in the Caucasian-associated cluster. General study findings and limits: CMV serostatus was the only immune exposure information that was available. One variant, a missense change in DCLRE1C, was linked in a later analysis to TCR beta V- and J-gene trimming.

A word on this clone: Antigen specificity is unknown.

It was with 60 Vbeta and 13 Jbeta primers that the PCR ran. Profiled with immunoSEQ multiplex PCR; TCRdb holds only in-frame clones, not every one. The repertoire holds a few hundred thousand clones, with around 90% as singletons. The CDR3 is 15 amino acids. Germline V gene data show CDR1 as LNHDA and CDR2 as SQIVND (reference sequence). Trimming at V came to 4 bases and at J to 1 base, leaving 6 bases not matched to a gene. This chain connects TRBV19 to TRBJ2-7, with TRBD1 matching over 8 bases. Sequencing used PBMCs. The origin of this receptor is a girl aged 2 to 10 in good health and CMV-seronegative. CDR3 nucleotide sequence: TGTGCCAGTAGTACTTTGACAGGGGTTTCCTACGAGCAGTACTTC. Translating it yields CASSTLTGVSYEQYF.